These 4 T cell receptor beta chains came from one sample sequenced in a study of T cell repertoires in ileal Crohn's disease. The assay was immunoSEQ multiplex PCR, and TCRdb's table has in-frame clones only and misses some. The table shows approximately 15,000 clones, with roughly two thirds occurring only once. The sequencing input was ileal tissue. These receptors were obtained from an adult with Crohn's disease.

V gene TRBV6-1 combines with J gene TRBJ2-1, with 12 bases fitting TRBD2. V shed 1 base, J shed 15 bases, and the junction held 7 bases outside the gene matches. This CDR3 spans 14 amino acids. Germline lookup yields CDR1 MNHNS and CDR2 SASEGT. This CDR3 is CASSEVLAGGPVFF. CDR3 bases: TGTGCCAGCAGTGAAGTGCTAGCGGGAGGGCCGGTGTTCTTC.

A remark on this clone: Other nucleotide sequences from this sample produce the same CDR3. V is TRBV19 and J is TRBJ2-5; 16 bases match TRBD2. The CDR3 extends over 16 amino acids. V gave up 3 bases and J gave up 2 bases; unmatched junction bases: 0. Germline V CDR1 and CDR2: LNHDA, SQIVND (reference sequence). The CDR3 sequence is CASSMGLAGGQETQYF. DNA of the CDR3: TGTGCCAGTAGTATGGGACTAGCGGGGGGGCAAGAGACCCAGTACTTC.

The rearrangement links TRBV7-2 to TRBJ2-1; tentative D call: TRBD2 (5 bases). The V and J ends lost 5 bases and 3 bases respectively, with 14 bases between them. The CDR3 is 15 amino acids. Germline-derived CDR1 and CDR2 are SGHTA and FQGNSA. In DNA, the CDR3 is TGTGCCAGCAGCACGGCCCGTAGCGTCTACAATGAGCAGTTCTTC. Translating it yields CASSTARSVYNEQFF. Full variable domain (rest looked up from reference TRBV7-2 and TRBJ2-1): GAGVSQSPSNKVTEKGKDVELRCDPISGHTALYWYRQSLGQGLEFLIYFQGNSAPDKSGLPSDRFSAERTGGSVSTLTIQRTQQEDSAVYLCASSTARSVYNEQFFGPGTRLTVL.

A single count supports this clone. The gene calls are TRBV5-1 and TRBJ1-2, with 7 positions matching TRBD1. This CDR3 has 15 residues. Germline trimming cut 2 bases from V and 4 bases from J; bases unmatched to any gene: 8. CDR1 is SGHRS and CDR2 is YFSETQ in the germline V gene. The CDR3 DNA is TGCGCCAGCAGCTTTACAGGGGAAATCGTCTATGGCTACACCTTC. It translates to CASSFTGEIVYGYTF.